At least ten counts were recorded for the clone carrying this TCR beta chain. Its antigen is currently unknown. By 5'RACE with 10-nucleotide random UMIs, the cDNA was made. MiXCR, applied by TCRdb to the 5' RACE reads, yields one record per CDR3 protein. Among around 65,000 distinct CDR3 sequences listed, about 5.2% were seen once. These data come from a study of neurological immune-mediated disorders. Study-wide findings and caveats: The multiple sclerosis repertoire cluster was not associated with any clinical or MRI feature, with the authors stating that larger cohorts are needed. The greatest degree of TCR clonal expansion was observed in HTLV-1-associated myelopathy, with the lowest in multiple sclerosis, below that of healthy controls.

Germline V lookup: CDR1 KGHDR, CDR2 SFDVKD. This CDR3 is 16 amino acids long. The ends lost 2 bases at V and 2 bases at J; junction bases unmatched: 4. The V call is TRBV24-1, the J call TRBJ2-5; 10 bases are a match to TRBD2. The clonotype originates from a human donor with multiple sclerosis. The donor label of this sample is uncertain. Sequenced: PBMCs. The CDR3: CATSDSRSGGQETQYF. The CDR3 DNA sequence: TGTGCCACCAGTGATTCCCGTAGCGGGGGGCAAGAGACCCAGTACTTC.